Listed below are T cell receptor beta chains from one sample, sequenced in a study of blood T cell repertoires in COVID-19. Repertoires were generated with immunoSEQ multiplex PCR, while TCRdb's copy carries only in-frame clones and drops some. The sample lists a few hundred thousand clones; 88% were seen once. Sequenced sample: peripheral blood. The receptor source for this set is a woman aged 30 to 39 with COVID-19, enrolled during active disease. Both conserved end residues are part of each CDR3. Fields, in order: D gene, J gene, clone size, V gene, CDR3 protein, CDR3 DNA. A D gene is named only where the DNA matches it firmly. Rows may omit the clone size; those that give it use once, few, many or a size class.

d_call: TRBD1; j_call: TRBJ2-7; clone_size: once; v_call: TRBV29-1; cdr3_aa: CSAGRDRVHEQYF; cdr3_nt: TGCAGCGCCGGGCGGGACAGGGTCCACGAGCAGTACTTC
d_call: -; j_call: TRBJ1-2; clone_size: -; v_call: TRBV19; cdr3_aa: CASSISLNYGYTF; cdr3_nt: TGTGCCAGTAGTATCTCACTGAACTATGGCTACACCTTC
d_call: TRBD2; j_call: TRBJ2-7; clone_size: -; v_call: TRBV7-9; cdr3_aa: CASSLGTSGRATVQYF; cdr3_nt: TGTGCCAGCAGCCTCGGGACTAGCGGGAGGGCCACTGTGCAGTACTTC
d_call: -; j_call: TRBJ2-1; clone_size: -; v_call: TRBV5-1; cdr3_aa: CASSLEEGRNNEQFF; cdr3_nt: TGCGCCAGCAGCTTGGAGGAGGGCCGAAACAATGAGCAGTTCTTC
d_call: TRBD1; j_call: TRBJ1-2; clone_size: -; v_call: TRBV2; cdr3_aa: CASSSRGLYGYTF; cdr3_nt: TGTGCCAGCAGCTCCAGGGGGCTCTATGGCTACACCTTC
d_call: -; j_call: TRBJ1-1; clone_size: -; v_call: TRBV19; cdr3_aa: CASRRSRGGYTEAFF; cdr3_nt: TGTGCCAGTAGAAGATCTAGGGGGGGCTATACTGAAGCTTTCTTT
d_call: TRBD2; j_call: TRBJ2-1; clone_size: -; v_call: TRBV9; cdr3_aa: CASSSPTSGSYEQFF; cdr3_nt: TGTGCCAGCAGCTCACCGACTAGCGGGAGTTATGAGCAGTTCTTC
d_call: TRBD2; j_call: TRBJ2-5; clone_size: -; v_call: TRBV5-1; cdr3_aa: CASSLAVVASGETQYF; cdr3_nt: TGCGCCAGCAGCTTGGCAGTCGTCGCTAGCGGAGAGACCCAGTACTTC
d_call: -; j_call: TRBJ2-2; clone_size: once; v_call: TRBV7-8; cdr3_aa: CASSLGALDYTGELFF; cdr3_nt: TGTGCCAGCAGCTTAGGGGCGTTGGATTACACCGGGGAGCTGTTTTTT
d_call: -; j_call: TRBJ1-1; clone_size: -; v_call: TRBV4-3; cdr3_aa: CASSPNAGLSTEAFF; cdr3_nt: TGCGCCAGCAGCCCCAACGCGGGATTGAGCACTGAAGCTTTCTTT
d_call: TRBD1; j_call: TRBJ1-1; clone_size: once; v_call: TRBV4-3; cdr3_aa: CASSQQGADTEAFF; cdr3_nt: TGCGCCAGCAGCCAACAGGGGGCCGACACTGAAGCTTTCTTT
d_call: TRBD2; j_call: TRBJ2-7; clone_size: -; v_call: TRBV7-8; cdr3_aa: CASSFGLAEPVSYEQYF; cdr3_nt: TGTGCCAGCAGCTTCGGGCTAGCGGAGCCCGTTTCCTACGAGCAGTACTTC
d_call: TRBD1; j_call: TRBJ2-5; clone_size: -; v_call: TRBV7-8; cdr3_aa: CASSGTGTGRETQYF; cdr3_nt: TGTGCCAGCAGCGGTACCGGGACAGGGAGAGAGACCCAGTACTTC